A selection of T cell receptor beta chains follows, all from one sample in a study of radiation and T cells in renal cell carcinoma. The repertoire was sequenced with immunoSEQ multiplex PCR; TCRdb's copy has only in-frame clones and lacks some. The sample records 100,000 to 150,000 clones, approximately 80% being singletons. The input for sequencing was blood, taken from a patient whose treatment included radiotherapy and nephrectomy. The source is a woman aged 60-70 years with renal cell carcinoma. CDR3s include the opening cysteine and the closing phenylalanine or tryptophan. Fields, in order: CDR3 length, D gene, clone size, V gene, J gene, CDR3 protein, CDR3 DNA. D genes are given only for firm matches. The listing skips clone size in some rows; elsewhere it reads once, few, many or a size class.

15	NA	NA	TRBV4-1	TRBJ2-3	CASSQDESGTDTQYF	TGCGCCAGCAGCCAAGATGAAAGTGGCACAGATACGCAGTATTTT
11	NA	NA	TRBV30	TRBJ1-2	CAWGIQGGYTF	TGTGCCTGGGGGATTCAGGGTGGCTACACCTTC
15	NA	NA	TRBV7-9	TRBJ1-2	CASSLEWAGRYGYTF	TGTGCCAGCAGCTTAGAGTGGGCAGGGCGGTATGGCTACACCTTC
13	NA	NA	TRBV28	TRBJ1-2	CASSLPIDYGYTF	TGTGCCAGCAGCCTCCCCATTGACTATGGCTACACCTTC
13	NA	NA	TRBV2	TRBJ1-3	CASSGVAGNTIYF	TGTGCCAGCAGTGGGGTAGCTGGAAACACCATATATTTT
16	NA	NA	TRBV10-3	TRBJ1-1	CAISESGHGENTEAFF	TGTGCCATCAGTGAGTCGGGACACGGAGAGAACACTGAAGCTTTCTTT
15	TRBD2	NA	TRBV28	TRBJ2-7	CASSFRGTSWYEQYF	TGTGCCAGCAGTTTTCGGGGGACTAGTTGGTACGAGCAGTACTTC
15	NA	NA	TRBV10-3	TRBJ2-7	CAISESRIGSYEQYF	TGTGCCATCAGTGAGTCCAGGATAGGCTCCTACGAGCAGTACTTC
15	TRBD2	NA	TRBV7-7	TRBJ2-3	CASSLGAGDTDTQYF	TGTGCTAGCAGCTTAGGGGCGGGGGACACAGATACGCAGTATTTT
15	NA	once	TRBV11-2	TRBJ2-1	CASSLEASAGNEQFF	TGTGCCAGCAGCTTAGAAGCCTCGGCCGGCAATGAGCAGTTCTTC
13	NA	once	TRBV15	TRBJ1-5	CATSRDFNQPQHF	TGTGCCACCAGCAGGGACTTCAATCAGCCCCAGCATTTT
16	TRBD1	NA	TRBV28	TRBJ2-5	CASSLPGTGVQETQYF	TGTGCCAGCAGTTTGCCCGGGACAGGGGTCCAAGAGACCCAGTACTTC
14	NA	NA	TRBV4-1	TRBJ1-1	CASSPPGGGTEAFF	TGCGCCAGCAGCCCCCCTGGGGGTGGCACTGAAGCTTTCTTT
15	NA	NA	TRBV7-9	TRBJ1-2	CASSSGPLLSVGYTF	TGTGCCAGCAGCTCGGGCCCACTCCTCTCGGTTGGCTACACCTTC
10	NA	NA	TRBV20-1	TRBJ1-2	CSAIYREYTF	TGCAGTGCAATATACAGGGAATACACCTTC
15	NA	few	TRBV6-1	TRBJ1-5	CASRVTPVGNQPQHF	TGTGCCAGCAGGGTGACCCCCGTTGGCAATCAGCCCCAGCATTTT
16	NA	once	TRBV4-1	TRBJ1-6	CASSQDLVGAGSPLHF	TGCGCCAGCAGCCAAGATCTGGTGGGGGCGGGTTCACCCCTCCACTTT
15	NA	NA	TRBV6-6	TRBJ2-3	CASSYSAGSTDTQYF	TGTGCCAGCAGTTACTCGGCGGGGAGCACAGATACGCAGTATTTT
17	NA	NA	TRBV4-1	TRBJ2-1	CASSQDERGGYYNEQFF	TGCGCCAGCAGCCAAGATGAGAGGGGGGGCTATTACAATGAGCAGTTCTTC
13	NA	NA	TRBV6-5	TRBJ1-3	CASSRNSGNTIYF	TGTGCCAGCAGCCGGAACTCTGGAAACACCATATATTTT
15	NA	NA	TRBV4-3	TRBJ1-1	CASSQESRTKTEAFF	TGCGCCAGCAGCCAAGAATCCAGGACAAAAACTGAAGCTTTCTTT
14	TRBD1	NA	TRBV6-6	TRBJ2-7	CASRPQGDTYEQYF	TGTGCCAGCAGGCCTCAGGGGGACACCTACGAGCAGTACTTC
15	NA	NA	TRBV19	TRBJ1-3	CASTLGTASGNTIYF	TGTGCCAGTACCCTCGGGACGGCCTCTGGAAACACCATATATTTT
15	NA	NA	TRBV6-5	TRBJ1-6	CASSSQTPPGSPLHF	TGTGCCAGCAGTTCCCAGACACCCCCAGGATCACCCCTCCACTTT